The sequence of this T cell receptor beta chain was determined in a study of vaccination and CD4 T cells after COVID-19 (dated by TCRdb to between 2021 and 2024). Regarding the study in general: Convalescent patients had a positive SARS-CoV-2 result on nasal swab PCR, and of these patients, several had mild disease and one had severe disease. Participants received two doses of either the Pfizer-BioNTech BNT162b2 vaccine (n=8) or the Moderna mRNA-1273 vaccine (n=2). Post-vaccine blood samples were obtained a median of approximately 70 days after the second vaccine dose, with a range of roughly 13 to 250 days. Post-COVID blood samples were collected from convalescent patients a median of approximately 100 days after diagnosis, with a range of about 30 to 170 days. In around nine COVID-19 convalescent patients and a few infection-naive healthy vaccine recipients, the spike-specific CD4+ TCR repertoire before mRNA vaccination was compared with the repertoire after mRNA vaccination. Six males and four females were included in the convalescent cohort, with two Hispanic individuals, seven Caucasians, two Asians and one multiracial person represented. Overlapping spike peptide pools from SARS-CoV-2 and from the common cold coronaviruses HCoV-NL63, HCoV-OC43 and HCoV-229E were used as culture stimuli. As controls, cultures received a CEFX viral epitope pool (the positive control), an HIV-1 Nef peptide pool (the negative control), or no peptide at all. Overall study outcomes, separate from this receptor: The number of convalescent patients in the study was relatively small, and the study did not examine early timepoints following natural infection. The median number of SARS-CoV-2-reactive clonotypes rose from about 23 after infection to 38 after vaccination, but the change was not significant. Of the vaccine-specific clones found in convalescent patients, nearly all (304 of 307) were mono-reactive for SARS-CoV-2 spike instead of being cross-reactive with common cold coronaviruses. Among convalescent patients, a median about 86% of the SARS-CoV-2-reactive clones seen after vaccination appeared only after vaccination, which suggests priming specific to the vaccine.

Turning to this clonotype: Its antigen remains unidentified. No base quality information exists; no much larger clone differs at one position.

Library preparation used PCR. DNA from cultured CD4+ T cells was subjected to TCR sequencing with the Oncomine TCR Beta short-read assay at the Johns Hopkins FTIC core. The QIAamp micro DNA kit was used to extract genomic DNA from the cultured CD4+ T cells. Oncomine TCR Beta libraries made from cultured CD4+ T cells were pooled using unique dual indexes and sequenced on an Illumina iSeq 100. The original methods were these. Non-productive sequences were removed, and CDR3s that did not start with C, did not end with F or W, or were shorter than 7 amino acids were discarded. The MANAFEST web application identified antigen-specific clonotypes by comparing peptide-stimulated wells against reference wells and other culture wells. For a clone to be called positive, the clone needed an FDR below 0.05, an odds ratio above 5, and a productive frequency above 0.1% in at least two of three replicate wells. A clonotype counted as cross-reactive if it showed significant expansion both in the SARS-CoV-2 spike wells and in at least one common cold coronavirus spike condition. CDR3 homology was assessed with Levenshtein distances (stringdist) and unrooted phylogenetic trees (ape) in R version 3.6.1. TCRdb took the public reads, trimmed them with fastp at Q25, ran MiXCR for clone calling and kept in-frame beta chains. Under each unique CDR3 protein, matching rows form one entry showing the most common genes and DNA. These V and J calls are TCRdb output, not the study's own analysis. This sample has fewer than 12,000 distinct CDR3 sequences in its table, and 31% of those were observed once. The ten largest clones take up 7.5% to 9.5% of the sample.

The meaning of the sample's treatment or condition label: approximately 9-day PBMC culture with coronavirus spike peptide pools or control peptides (ViraFEST assay). To expand antigen-specific T cells with peptide pools and then pick out the expanded clonotypes through TCR sequencing, the study relied on the ViraFEST assay. The convalescent patients' positive SARS-CoV-2 PCR tests were from March to December 2020, which was before the Alpha, Beta and Delta variants emerged in the United States. Two million PBMCs per well were cultured in IMDM with 5% human AB serum and roughly 10 IU/ml IL-2, plus 10 ug/ml peptide pools. On days 3 and 7, half of the culture medium was replaced with fresh IL-2-containing medium. After roughly 9 days of culture, CD4+ T cells were isolated by negative selection with the EasySep CD4+ T cell isolation kit. Ficoll-Paque Plus gradient centrifugation was used to isolate PBMCs from whole blood, and the isolated PBMCs were then either used fresh or cryopreserved at -140C. Each culture condition was generally run in triplicate wells.

The junction carries 10 bases between V and J, which are trimmed by 6 bases and 2 bases respectively. CDR1 and CDR2, looked up from the germline V gene, are MNHNS and SASEGT. Its CDR3 holds 13 amino acids, cysteine through phenylalanine. Of the read, only the CDR3 DNA is kept; its 39 bases are in frame from base 1. The sample was CD4+ T cells from blood, cultured in vitro. The clonotype originates from a human donor who had recovered from COVID-19. In this chain, TRBV6-1 is recombined with TRBJ1-1, with a tentative D gene TRBD1 over 5 matching bases. The CDR3 is CASRGDRNTEAFF. The nucleotide sequence is TGTGCCAGCAGGGGGGACCGTAACACTGAAGCTTTCTTT.